The next 5 T cell receptor beta chains were all read from a single sample in a study of CD8 T cells in Susac syndrome. The RNA, about 0.45 to 1 ug, was put through reverse transcription using random hexamers. TCRdb reanalysed the immunoSEQ multiplex PCR reads using MiXCR and keeps one entry per CDR3 protein. Altogether under 200,000 distinct CDR3 sequences are present, roughly 95% being singletons, with the ten largest covering approximately 0.12%. The sample consisted of CD4+ T cells from PBMCs. These receptors were obtained from a human donor with Susac syndrome.

V and J are TRBV6-2 or TRBV6-3 and TRBJ1-1, with D maybe TRBD1 (6 bases). The V and J ends lost 7 bases and 1 base respectively, with 19 bases between them. CDR1 and CDR2 (germline): MNHEY, SVGEGT. CDR3 length: 16 amino acids. This chain's CDR3 is CASTQLLGGANTEAFF. CDR3 bases: TGTGCCAGCACTCAACTGCTGGGGGGCGCGAACACTGAAGCTTTCTTT.

The V call is TRBV3-1, the J call TRBJ2-7, with D perhaps matching TRBD1 (6 bases). Germline V gene lookup returns CDR1 LGHDT and CDR2 YNNKEL (reference sequence). The V and J ends lost 1 base and 2 bases respectively, with 12 bases between them. The CDR3 has 15 residues. The CDR3 sequence is CASSQGQDPTYEQYF. The CDR3 DNA follows: TGTGCCAGCAGCCAAGGACAGGACCCCACCTACGAGCAGTACTTC.

The genes are TRBV7-6 and TRBJ2-6; the D is unclear. The length of the CDR3 is 17 residues. Germline CDR1 reads SGHVS; CDR2 reads FNYEAQ. The V end was cut by 1 base, the J end by 0 bases, with 10 bases between. CDR3 in amino acids: CASSLENRSSGANVLTF. CDR3 DNA: TGTGCCAGCAGCTTAGAAAACCGTAGCTCTGGGGCCAACGTCCTGACTTTC.

This sequence joins TRBV12-3 or TRBV12-4 and TRBJ2-6; D is unclear. Trimming pared 5 bases from V and 0 bases from J, leaving 11 bases between. The CDR3 is 16 residues long. CDR3 nucleotides: TGTGCCAGCAGTCTAGGACGGCGCTCTGGGGCCAACGTCCTGACTTTC. It encodes CASSLGRRSGANVLTF.

V is TRBV5-1 and J is TRBJ2-5; possible D gene TRBD2, 5 bases. The CDR3 loop spans 15 amino acids. CDR1 and CDR2 from the germline V gene are SGHRS and YFSETQ. Trimming took off 2 bases at V and 0 bases at J, with 11 bases between the two ends. CDR3 in amino acids: CASSLSGDYQETQYF. CDR3 in DNA: TGCGCCAGCAGCTTAAGCGGAGATTACCAAGAGACCCAGTACTTC. The full variable domain, in which reference TRBV5-1 and TRBJ2-5 provide the parts outside the CDR3, is KAGVTQTPRYLIKTRGQQVTLSCSPISGHRSVSWYQQTPGQGLQFLFEYFSETQRNKGNFPGRFSGRQFSNSRSEMNVSTLELGDSALYLCASSLSGDYQETQYFGPGTRLLVL.